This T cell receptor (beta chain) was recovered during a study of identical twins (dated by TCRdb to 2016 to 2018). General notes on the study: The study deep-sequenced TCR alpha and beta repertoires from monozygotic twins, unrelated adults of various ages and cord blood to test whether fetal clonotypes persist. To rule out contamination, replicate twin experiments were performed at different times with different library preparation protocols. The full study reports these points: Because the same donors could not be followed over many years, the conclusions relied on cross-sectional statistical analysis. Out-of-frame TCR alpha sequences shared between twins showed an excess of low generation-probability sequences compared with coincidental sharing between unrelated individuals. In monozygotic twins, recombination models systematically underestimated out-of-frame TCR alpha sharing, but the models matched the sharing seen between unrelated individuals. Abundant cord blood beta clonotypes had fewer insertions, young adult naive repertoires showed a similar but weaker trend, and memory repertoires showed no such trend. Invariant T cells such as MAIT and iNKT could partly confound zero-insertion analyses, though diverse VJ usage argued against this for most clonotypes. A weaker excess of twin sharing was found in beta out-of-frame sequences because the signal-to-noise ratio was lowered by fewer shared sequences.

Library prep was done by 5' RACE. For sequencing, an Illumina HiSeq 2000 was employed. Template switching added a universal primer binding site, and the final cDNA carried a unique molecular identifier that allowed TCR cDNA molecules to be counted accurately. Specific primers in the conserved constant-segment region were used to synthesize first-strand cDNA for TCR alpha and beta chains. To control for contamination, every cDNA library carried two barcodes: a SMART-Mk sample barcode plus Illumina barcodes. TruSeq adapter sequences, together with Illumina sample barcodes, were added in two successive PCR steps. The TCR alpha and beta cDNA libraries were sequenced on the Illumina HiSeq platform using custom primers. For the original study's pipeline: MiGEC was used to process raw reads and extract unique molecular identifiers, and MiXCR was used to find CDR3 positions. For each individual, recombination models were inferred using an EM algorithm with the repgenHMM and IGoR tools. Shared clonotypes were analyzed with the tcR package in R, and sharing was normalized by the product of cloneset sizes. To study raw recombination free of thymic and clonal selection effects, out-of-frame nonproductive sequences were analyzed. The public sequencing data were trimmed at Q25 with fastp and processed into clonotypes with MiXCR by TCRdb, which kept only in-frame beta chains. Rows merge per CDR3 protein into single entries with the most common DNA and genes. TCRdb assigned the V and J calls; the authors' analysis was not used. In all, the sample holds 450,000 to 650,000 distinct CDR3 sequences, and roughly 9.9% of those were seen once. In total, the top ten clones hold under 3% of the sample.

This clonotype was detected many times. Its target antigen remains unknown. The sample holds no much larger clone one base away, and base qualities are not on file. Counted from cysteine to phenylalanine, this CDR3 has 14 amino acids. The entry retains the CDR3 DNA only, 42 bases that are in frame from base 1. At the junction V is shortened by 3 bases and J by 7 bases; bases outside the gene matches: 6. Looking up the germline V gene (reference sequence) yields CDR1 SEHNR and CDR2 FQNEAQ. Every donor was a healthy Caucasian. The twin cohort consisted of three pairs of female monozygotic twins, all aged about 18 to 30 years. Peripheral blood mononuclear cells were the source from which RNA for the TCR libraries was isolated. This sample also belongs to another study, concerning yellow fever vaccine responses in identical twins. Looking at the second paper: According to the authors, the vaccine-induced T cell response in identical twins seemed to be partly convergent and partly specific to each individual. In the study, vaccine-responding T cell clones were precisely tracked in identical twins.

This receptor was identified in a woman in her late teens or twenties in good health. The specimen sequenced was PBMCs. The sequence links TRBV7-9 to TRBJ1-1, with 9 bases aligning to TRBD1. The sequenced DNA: TGTGCCAGCAGCTTTTGGACAGGGGAGGATGAAGCTTTCTTT. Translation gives CASSFWTGEDEAFF.